Listed here are 9 T cell receptor beta chains from one sample, sequenced in a study of beta chain features in type 1 diabetes. cDNA synthesis used the whole RNA isolate, giving expressed TCRB sequences. Method: immunoSEQ multiplex PCR; TCRdb's copy keeps in-frame clones and lacks some. The sample carries roughly 370,000 clones, roughly 13% recorded once. The sequencing input was naive CD4+ T cells from blood. The source is a young man in good health.

This clone was seen just once. The rearrangement uses TRBV5-4 and TRBJ2-5; D is possibly TRBD1 (5 bases). Germline CDR1 SGHNT, CDR2 YYREEE (reference sequence). The V end lost 7 bases, the J end lost 2 bases, and 12 bases lay between the germline ends. This CDR3 is 13 amino acids long. CDR3 region: CASGARLQETQYF. CDR3 DNA sequence: TGTGCCAGCGGGGCAAGGCTGCAAGAGACCCAGTACTTC.

The J gene is TRBJ2-3, the V gene TRBV30; the match to TRBD2 covers 8 bases. Germline CDR1 GTSNPN, CDR2 SVGIG (reference sequence). V lost 3 bases, J lost 2 bases, and 4 bases stayed unmatched. The length of the CDR3 is 14 residues. CDR3 in DNA: TGTGCCTGGAGCCGGGGGGGGTACACAGATACGCAGTATTTT. It specifies CAWSRGGYTDTQYF.

Worth noting for this clone: At the DNA level, this CDR3 is encoded by other sequences in the same sample as well. The chain employs TRBV20-1 and TRBJ2-3, with D uncertain. V was trimmed by 1 base and J by 4 bases, leaving 3 bases between them. In germline, CDR1 is DFQATT, CDR2 SNEGSKA (reference sequence). The CDR3 covers 11 residues. CDR3 in amino acids: CSARVSDTQYF. The CDR3 DNA reads as TGCAGTGCTAGAGTGTCAGATACGCAGTATTTT.

This clone was counted between two and nine times. The sample carries other DNA sequences with the same CDR3. The rearrangement links TRBV5-1 to TRBJ2-3; 10 positions agree with TRBD2. J was trimmed by 3 bases and V by 0 bases; bases with no gene match: 1. This CDR3 spans 15 amino acids. The germline CDR1 and CDR2 sequences are SGHRS and YFSETQ. CDR3 in amino acids: CASSLASGGTDTQYF. DNA of the CDR3: TGCGCCAGCAGCTTGGCTAGCGGGGGAACAGATACGCAGTATTTT.

The genes are TRBV18 and TRBJ1-1; D gene uncertain. CDR3 length: 15 residues. CDR1 and CDR2 (germline): KGHSH, LQKENI. V lost 2 bases and J 0 bases, leaving 10 bases between the germline ends. Written as DNA, the CDR3 is TGTGCCAGCTCACCAGATTGGGGTATGAACACTGAAGCTTTCTTT. The encoded protein is CASSPDWGMNTEAFF.

A few counts support this clone. V and J are TRBV19 and TRBJ2-3; D is perhaps TRBD2 (6 bases). The germline V gene encodes CDR1 LNHDA and CDR2 SQIVND (reference sequence). The CDR3 loop spans 15 amino acids. V lost 7 bases to trimming and J lost 3 bases, with 17 bases between them. CDR3 protein: CASTRVTGGTDTQYF. The CDR3 DNA follows: TGTGCCAGTACCCGGGTAACCGGGGGAACAGATACGCAGTATTTT.

This clone was counted only a few times. The chain couples TRBV7-9 to TRBJ2-3; maybe TRBD1 (7 bases). The V gene lost 5 bases and the J gene lost 2 bases, with 17 bases spanning the gap. The CDR3 totals 16 residues. Germline CDR1 and CDR2: SEHNR and FQNEAQ (reference sequence). CDR3 residues: CASSPRAGQITDTQYF. CDR3 bases: TGTGCCAGCAGCCCTCGCGCGGGACAGATCACAGATACGCAGTATTTT. The full variable domain, completed using reference TRBV7-9 and TRBJ2-3, is DTGVSQNPRHKITKRGQNVTFRCDPISEHNRLYWYRQTLGQGPEFLTYFQNEAQLEKSRLLSDRFSAERPKGSFSTLEIQRTEQGDSAMYLCASSPRAGQITDTQYFGPGTRLTVL.

This clone was seen only a few times. This rearrangement joins TRBV7-9 to TRBJ2-7; a weak D match, TRBD1 (6 bases). Trimming took 5 bases from V and 6 from J, leaving 11 bases between them. The germline CDR1 and CDR2 sequences are SEHNR and FQNEAQ (reference sequence). This CDR3 region has 12 residues. The DNA for the CDR3 is TGTGCCAGCAGCCTACAGGGCTCCGAGCAGTACGTC. It specifies CASSLQGSEQYV.

The genes are TRBV4-3 and TRBJ1-4; the D is unclear. The CDR3 runs 14 residues. The germline V gene has CDR1 LGHNA and CDR2 YSLEER. V lost 0 bases, J lost 10 bases, and 12 bases lay in between. CDR3 residues: CASSQEEQKGKLFF. The CDR3, as DNA: TGCGCCAGCAGCCAAGAGGAACAGAAAGGAAAACTGTTTTTT.